This T cell receptor beta chain was identified in a study of blood T cell repertoires in COVID-19. Study summary: Samples of COVID-19 (acute and convalescent) were obtained from the United States, Italy and Spain.

Germline lookup yields CDR1 SGHTA and CDR2 FQGNSA. The CDR3 covers 15 residues. V shed 3 bases, J shed 8 bases, and the junction held 9 bases outside the gene matches. Under the authors' procedure: Nucleated cell number was recorded as an estimate derived from reference gene primer amplification. The assay was immunoSEQ multiplex PCR, and TCRdb's table has in-frame clones only and misses some. That table supplies the V and J calls and clone size; D and trimming were determined from the DNA. The sample lists 200,000 or so clones; 80% to 90% were seen once. The chain uses TRBV7-2 and TRBJ1-2; TRBD1 matches at 10 bases. The receptor was derived from a woman in her 70s with acute or convalescent COVID-19. The specimen was peripheral blood. This chain's CDR3 is CASSLGLDRGQGYTF. The CDR3 nucleotides read TGTGCCAGCAGCTTGGGCCTTGACAGGGGGCAGGGCTACACCTTC.